The 12 T cell receptor beta chains presented below share a single source sample, sequenced in a study of radiation and T cells in renal cell carcinoma. Sequenced by immunoSEQ multiplex PCR; TCRdb stores in-frame clones only, minus some. Found here are around 95,000 clones, around 80% of them singletons; the top ten hold under 8.5%. The time point here: blood 4 weeks post-SBRT, at nephrectomy. The treatment denotes: 15 Gy SBRT to primary tumor, nephrectomy 4 weeks later. This material consisted of blood, taken from a patient whose treatment included radiotherapy and nephrectomy. These TCRs come from a man in his 60s with renal cell carcinoma.

The J gene is TRBJ2-7, the V gene TRBV6-1; 10 nucleotides align to TRBD1. Germline V lookup: CDR1 MNHNS, CDR2 SASEGT. CDR3 length: 17 amino acids. V gave up 2 bases and J gave up 5 bases; unmatched junction bases: 12. The CDR3 loop is CASSEWSVGDRGDEQYF. The CDR3 bases are TGTGCCAGCAGTGAATGGTCCGTAGGGGACAGGGGCGACGAGCAGTACTTC.

This rearrangement joins TRBV18 to TRBJ1-4; 9 bases are a match to TRBD1. The CDR3 sequence is 15 residues long. The germline V gene encodes CDR1 KGHSH and CDR2 LQKENI. V was pared by 3 bases and J by 7 bases, with 6 bases of the junction left unmatched. The CDR3 here is CASSPRTGASEKLFF. The CDR3 DNA is TGTGCCAGCTCACCGCGGACAGGGGCTAGTGAAAAACTGTTTTTT. The whole variable domain, filled in from reference TRBV18 and TRBJ1-4, reads NAGVMQNPRHLVRRRGQEARLRCSPMKGHSHVYWYRQLPEEGLKFMVYLQKENIIDESGMPKERFSAEFPKEGPSILRIQQVVRGDSAAYFCASSPRTGASEKLFFGSGTQLSVL.

The rearrangement joins TRBV19 to TRBJ2-3, with 14 nucleotides matching TRBD2. Germline V CDR1 and CDR2: LNHDA, SQIVND (reference sequence). V trimming: 5 bases; J trimming: 5 bases; junction bases outside the gene matches: 6. The length of the CDR3 is 16 residues. DNA of the CDR3: TGTGCCAGTAGTTCGACTAGCGGGAGGGCCGGAGATACGCAGTATTTT. It codes for CASSSTSGRAGDTQYF.

CDR3 in amino acids: CASSPLTRYTEAFF. The DNA for the CDR3 is TGTGCCAGCAGCCCGCTCACAAGATACACTGAAGCTTTCTTT. The chain joins TRBV7-8 to TRBJ1-1, with D unclear. V was pared by 5 bases and J by 3 bases, with 13 bases between. Germline CDR1 is SGHVS and CDR2 is FQNEAQ. This CDR3 spans 14 amino acids.

This chain uses TRBV2 with TRBJ2-5; D remains ambiguous. Trimming cost V 2 bases and J 5 bases, with 6 bases left between them. CDR3 length equals 12 residues. In germline, CDR1 is SNHLY, CDR2 FYNNEI. The CDR3 DNA sequence: TGTGCCAGCAGTGAAAGTGGGGAGACCCAGTACTTC. Protein product: CASSESGETQYF.

The chain employs TRBV15 and TRBJ2-1; unclear D gene. The V and J ends lost 1 base and 0 bases respectively, with 10 bases between them. This CDR3 has 16 amino acids. Germline V lookup: CDR1 LNHNV, CDR2 YYDKDF (reference sequence). Here the CDR3 reads CATSRVPPSSYNEQFF. In DNA, the CDR3 is TGTGCCACCAGCAGAGTCCCTCCGAGCTCCTACAATGAGCAGTTCTTC.

The chain uses TRBV27 and TRBJ2-7, with 7 nucleotides matching TRBD1. J lost 3 bases, V lost 5 bases, and 4 bases had no gene match. CDR3 size: 13 residues. Germline values: CDR1 MNHEY, CDR2 SMNVEV (reference sequence). The CDR3 protein is CASSPGDSYEQYF. Written as DNA, the CDR3 is TGTGCCAGCAGTCCCGGGGACAGCTACGAGCAGTACTTC.

This clone was recorded a few times. V usage is TRBV19 and J usage is TRBJ1-5, with D possibly being TRBD1 (6 bases). The CDR3 covers 15 residues. The germline gives CDR1 LNHDA, CDR2 SQIVND (reference sequence). V shed 5 bases and J shed 2 bases, with 13 bases lying between them. CDR3 protein: CASSSQGVGNQPQHF. CDR3 coding DNA: TGTGCCAGTAGTTCACAGGGTGTTGGCAATCAGCCCCAGCATTTT.

This chain links TRBV28 with TRBJ2-7; 7 positions agree with TRBD2. The CDR3 contains 14 residues. With 3 bases clipped from V and 3 bases from J, the junction kept 5 bases outside the gene matches. Germline CDR1 MDHEN, CDR2 SYDVKM. The CDR3 nucleotides read TGTGCCAGCAGTTTCGGAGGGGAGGGCTACGAGCAGTACTTC. This encodes CASSFGGEGYEQYF.

The chain carries TRBV11-2 and TRBJ2-7, with no clear D. The germline V gene encodes CDR1 SGHAT and CDR2 FQNNGV. The CDR3 extends over 16 amino acids. V lost 2 bases to trimming and J lost 0 bases, with 14 bases between them. The CDR3 coding sequence is TGTGCCAGCAGCTTATGGGTAACAGCTAGCTCCTACGAGCAGTACTTC. It translates to CASSLWVTASSYEQYF.

Written as DNA, the CDR3 is TGTGCCAGCAGGCCCCTAGCGGGAGGGCCTGGGACCTACAATGAGCAGTTCTTC. Translating it yields CASRPLAGGPGTYNEQFF. This chain joins TRBV7-8 and TRBJ2-1; TRBD2 matches at 12 bases. This CDR3 comprises 18 residues. Trimming removed 6 bases from V and 2 bases from J; junction bases left unmatched: 11. In germline, CDR1 is SGHVS, CDR2 FQNEAQ. Using reference TRBV7-8 and TRBJ2-1 for the parts outside the CDR3, the full variable domain is GAGVSQSPRYKVAKRGQDVALRCDPISGHVSLFWYQQALGQGPEFLTYFQNEAQLDKSGLPSDRFFAERPEGSVSTLKIQRTQQEDSAVYLCASRPLAGGPGTYNEQFFGPGTRLTVL.

The J gene is TRBJ2-7, the V gene TRBV7-3; D gene uncertain. The CDR3 consists of 13 residues. Germline assignment: CDR1 SGHTA and CDR2 FQGTGA. Trimming took off 0 bases at V and 3 bases at J, with 6 bases between the two ends. The CDR3 bases are TGTGCCAGCAGCTTAACCGGCAACTACGAGCAGTACTTC. Translating gives CASSLTGNYEQYF. Supplemented by reference TRBV7-3 and TRBJ2-7, the full variable domain reads GAGVSQTPSNKVTEKGKYVELRCDPISGHTALYWYRQSLGQGPEFLIYFQGTGAADDSGLPNDRFFAVRPEGSVSTLKIQRTERGDSAVYLCASSLTGNYEQYFGPGTRLTVT.